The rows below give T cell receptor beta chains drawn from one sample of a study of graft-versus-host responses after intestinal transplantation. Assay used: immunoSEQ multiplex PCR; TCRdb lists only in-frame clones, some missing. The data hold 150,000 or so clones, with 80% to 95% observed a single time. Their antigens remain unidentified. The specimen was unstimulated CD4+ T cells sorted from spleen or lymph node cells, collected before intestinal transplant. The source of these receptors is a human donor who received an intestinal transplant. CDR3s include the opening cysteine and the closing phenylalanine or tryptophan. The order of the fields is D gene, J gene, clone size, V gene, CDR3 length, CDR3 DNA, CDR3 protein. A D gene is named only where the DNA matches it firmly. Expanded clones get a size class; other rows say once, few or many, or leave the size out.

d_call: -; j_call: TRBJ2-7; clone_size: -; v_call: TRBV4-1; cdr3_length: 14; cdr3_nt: TGCGCCAGCAGCCAAGTGGCACTAGCCTACGAGCAGTACTTC; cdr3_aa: CASSQVALAYEQYF
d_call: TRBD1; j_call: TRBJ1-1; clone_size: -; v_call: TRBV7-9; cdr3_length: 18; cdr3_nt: TGTGCCAGCAGCCCTCCGGGACAGGGAAGTGGGTTGAACACTGAAGCTTTCTTT; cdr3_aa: CASSPPGQGSGLNTEAFF
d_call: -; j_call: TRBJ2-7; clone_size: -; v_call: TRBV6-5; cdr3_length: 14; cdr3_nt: TGTGCCAGCAGTTACAGTCAGGCCTCCTACGAGCAGTACTTC; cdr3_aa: CASSYSQASYEQYF
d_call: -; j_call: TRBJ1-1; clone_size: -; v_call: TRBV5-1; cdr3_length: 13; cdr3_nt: TGCGCCAGCAGCTTCGGCTCGAACACTGAAGCTTTCTTT; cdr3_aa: CASSFGSNTEAFF
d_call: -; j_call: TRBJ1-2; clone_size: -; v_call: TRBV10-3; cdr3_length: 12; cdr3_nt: TGTGCCATCAGTGAGCGAGGAGATGGCTACACCTTC; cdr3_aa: CAISERGDGYTF
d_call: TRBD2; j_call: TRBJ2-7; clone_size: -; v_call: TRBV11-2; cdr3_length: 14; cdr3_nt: TGTGCCAGCAGCTTAACAGCGGGAGGGTACGAGCAGTACTTC; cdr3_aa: CASSLTAGGYEQYF
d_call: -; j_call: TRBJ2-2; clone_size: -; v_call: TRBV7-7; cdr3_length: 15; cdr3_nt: TGTGCTAGCAGCTTAGCAGCGGCGAACACCGGGGAGCTGTTTTTT; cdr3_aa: CASSLAAANTGELFF
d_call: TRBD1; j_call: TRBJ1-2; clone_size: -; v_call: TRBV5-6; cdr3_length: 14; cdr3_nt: TGTGCCAGCAGCCCCGGGACAGGGAGCTATGGCTACACCTTC; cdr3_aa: CASSPGTGSYGYTF
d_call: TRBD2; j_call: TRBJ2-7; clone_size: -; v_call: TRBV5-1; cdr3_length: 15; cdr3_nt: TGCGCCAGCAGCTTGGGAAGCGGGAGGTACTACGAGCAGTACTTC; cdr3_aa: CASSLGSGRYYEQYF
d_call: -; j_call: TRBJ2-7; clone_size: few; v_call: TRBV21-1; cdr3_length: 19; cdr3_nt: TGTGCCAGCAGCAAAGCACAGGGGCCGGGACTAGCGGGACCCTACGAGCAGTACTTC; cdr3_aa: CASSKAQGPGLAGPYEQYF
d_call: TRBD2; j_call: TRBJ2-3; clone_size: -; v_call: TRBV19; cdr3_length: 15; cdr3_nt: TGTGCCAGTACTCTTAGCGGGATTAGCACAGATACGCAGTATTTT; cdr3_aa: CASTLSGISTDTQYF
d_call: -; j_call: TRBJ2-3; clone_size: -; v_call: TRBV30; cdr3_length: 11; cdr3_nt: TGTGCCTGGAGTGTACTCCTAACGCAGTATTTT; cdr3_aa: CAWSVLLTQYF
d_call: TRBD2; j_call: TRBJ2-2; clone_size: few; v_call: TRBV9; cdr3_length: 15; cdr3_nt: TGTGCCAGCAGCGGGGGGACTAGAAGAGGCGGGGAGCTGTTTTTT; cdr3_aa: CASSGGTRRGGELFF
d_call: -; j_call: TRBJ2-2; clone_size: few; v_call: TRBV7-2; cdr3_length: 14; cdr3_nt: TGTGCCAGCAGCCAGGACCGCGGCACCGGGGAGCTGTTTTTT; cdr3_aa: CASSQDRGTGELFF
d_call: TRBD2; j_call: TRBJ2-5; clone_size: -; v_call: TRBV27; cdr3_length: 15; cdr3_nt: TGTGCCAGCAGTTTGAGCGGGAGGGCGGCAGAGACCCAGTACTTC; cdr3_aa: CASSLSGRAAETQYF